Given below is one T cell receptor (beta chain) in context. It lacks a known antigen. Per-base qualities were not stored, and no clone one base away is much larger. The source of the sample is a study of blood T cell repertoires in COVID-19 (TCRdb year 2020). Regarding the study in general: The collaborator samples originated in the United States, Italy and Spain and spanned the acute and convalescent phases of COVID-19. The prospective study material was composed of cDNA or gDNA derived from T cells, B-cell-depleted T cells, or PBMCs. The samples were drawn from two sources: the first 160 participants of the ongoing ImmuneRACE study, and 1,000 to 1,500 subjects contributed by 6 global collaborators. The dataset comprised deeply sampled blood TCRbeta repertoires from subjects exposed to, actively infected with, or recovered from COVID-19. Where available, HLA class I and class II types were obtained from metadata supplied by the sample provider rather than from assay-based typing. The repertoires were released in a freely available public database intended as a resource for research on the immune response to SARS-CoV-2. The sample metadata nearly always contained a de-identified subject ID, COVID-19 status, age in years and sex.

The immunoSEQ Assay, a bias-controlled multiplex PCR, was used to amplify TCRbeta CDR3 regions from genomic DNA. The paper's data handling went like this. Within the assay, amplification of reference gene primers was used to estimate how many nucleated cells each sample contained. Sequence reads were collapsed and filtered to measure the absolute abundance of every unique TCRbeta CDR3 rearrangement. Productive Simpson clonality was computed per sample as the square root of Simpson's diversity index over productive rearrangements. TCRdb's version of the immuneACCESS table is confined to in-frame rearrangements and falls short of the full clone set. An unresolved V gene accounts for under half of the shortfall where checked; the remainder is of unknown origin. V and J calls and clone size are those listed in that table; D and trimming were worked out from the DNA. The sample records around 340,000 clones, 75% to 90% of which are singletons. Together, the top ten hold roughly 6.6% of the sample.

Findings and caveats that apply to the study as a whole: The amount of clinical and demographic metadata varied by source and participant and was provided uncurated.

From V the trimming removes 2 bases and from J it removes 6 bases, while the gene matches leave 3 bases of the junction unaccounted for. Reading from cysteine to phenylalanine, the CDR3 counts 14 amino acids. Kept here is only the CDR3 DNA, which spans 42 bases and is read in frame from base 1. CDR1 and CDR2, per the germline V gene, are ENHRY and SYGVKD. At one collaborating source in Seattle, patients were enrolled during active infection and were followed longitudinally through the course of disease. Collaborating institutions collected whole blood in K2EDTA tubes following their own protocols. For TCRbeta analysis, collaborator samples were shipped as frozen whole blood, as isolated PBMCs, or as DNA extracted from either sample type.

The sample comprised peripheral blood. The receptor comes from a woman aged 55-70 years with COVID-19, enrolled during active disease. The sequence joins TRBV10-3 to TRBJ2-2, with 7 bases matching TRBD2. The CDR3 protein: CAISEGRVPGELFF. The sequenced DNA: TGTGCCATCAGTGAGGGGAGGGTCCCCGGGGAGCTGTTTTTT.